Listed below are T cell receptor beta chains from one sample, sequenced in a study of human T cells and chemical hapten exposure. TCRdb redid the calling of the RACE reads with MiXCR, one entry per CDR3 protein. The profile shows 150,000 to 200,000 distinct CDR3 sequences, around 30% of them singletons. The source material was whole blood, sampled in connection with sensitization to the hapten diphenylcyclopropenone (DPC). The receptors stem from a woman aged 25 to 39 with alopecia areata. Some clones in this sample may be carry-over from other donors' samples. CDR3s include the opening cysteine and the closing phenylalanine or tryptophan. The D gene is left open where the match is weak. A clone size is listed for some rows: how often the clone was seen (once, few, many), or a class if it is expanded.

V: TRBV4-2
size: .
J: TRBJ2-3
D: .
DNA: TGTGCCAGCAGCCGCCTCCCAGATACGCAGTATTTT
CDR3: CASSRLPDTQYF

V: TRBV28
size: few
J: TRBJ1-2
D: .
DNA: TGTGCCAGCAGTTTGTCGGATACGCGGGGCTACACCTTC
CDR3: CASSLSDTRGYTF

V: TRBV4-1
size: .
J: TRBJ2-2
D: TRBD1
DNA: TGCGCCAGCAGCCACCCAGTAGGGACAGACAACACCGGGGAGCTGTTTTTT
CDR3: CASSHPVGTDNTGELFF

V: TRBV28
size: .
J: TRBJ2-7
D: TRBD2
DNA: TGTGCCAGCAGAGTAGCGGGGGTTACCTACGAGCAGTACTTC
CDR3: CASRVAGVTYEQYF

V: TRBV7-6
size: .
J: TRBJ2-3
D: TRBD2
DNA: TGTGCCAGCAGCTTCGGGGGGGGTAGCACAGATACGCAGTATTTT
CDR3: CASSFGGGSTDTQYF

V: TRBV20-1
size: .
J: TRBJ2-1
D: .
DNA: TGCAGTGCAGCACCGGGATTGTACAATGAGCAGTTCTTC
CDR3: CSAAPGLYNEQFF

V: TRBV6-2/TRBV6-3
size: many
J: TRBJ2-1
D: .
DNA: TGTGCCAGCAGTGGGCACCCGCCAAATGCAGGTCATGAGCAGTTCTTC
CDR3: CASSGHPPNAGHEQFF

V: TRBV5-1
size: .
J: TRBJ2-1
D: .
DNA: TGCGCCAGCAGTAGCCTCAGGGAGGCAAGATACAATGAGCAGTTCTTC
CDR3: CASSSLREARYNEQFF

V: TRBV28
size: few
J: TRBJ1-2
D: .
DNA: TGTGCCAGCAGTTTTGCTCTTAACTATGGCTACACCTTC
CDR3: CASSFALNYGYTF

V: TRBV5-1
size: few
J: TRBJ2-6
D: .
DNA: TGCGCCAGCAGCTTGGCCCGACAGGCTGGGGCCAACGTCCTGACTTTC
CDR3: CASSLARQAGANVLTF

V: TRBV6-2/TRBV6-3
size: many
J: TRBJ2-5
D: .
DNA: TGTGCCAGCAGCCCCGGAGGGCAAGAGACCCAGTACTTC
CDR3: CASSPGGQETQYF

V: TRBV6-1
size: .
J: TRBJ1-5
D: TRBD1
DNA: TGTGCCAGCAGTGAACCCAGGACAGGGGGCACTGGGCAGCCCCAGCATTTT
CDR3: CASSEPRTGGTGQPQHF

V: TRBV28
size: .
J: TRBJ2-3
D: .
DNA: TGTGCCAGCGGAGTGGCAGATACGCAGTATTTT
CDR3: CASGVADTQYF

V: TRBV29-1
size: .
J: TRBJ2-6
D: .
DNA: TGCAGCGCTGAGGCAGCGGGGGCCAACGTCCTGACTTTC
CDR3: CSAEAAGANVLTF

V: TRBV29-1
size: .
J: TRBJ1-1
D: .
DNA: TGCAGCGTTGGTTCTCTGACAGCTAACACTGAAGCTTTCTTT
CDR3: CSVGSLTANTEAFF

V: TRBV5-5
size: .
J: TRBJ1-3
D: .
DNA: TGTGCCAGCAGCTTTACCCACTCGGACACCATATATTTT
CDR3: CASSFTHSDTIYF

V: TRBV6-2/TRBV6-3
size: few
J: TRBJ2-7
D: .
DNA: TGTGCCAGCAGTACCCCCAGCAGACTCTACGAGCAGTACTTC
CDR3: CASSTPSRLYEQYF

V: TRBV28
size: many
J: TRBJ1-1
D: .
DNA: TGTGCCAGCAGTTTAGGGGCAACTGAAGCTTTCTTT
CDR3: CASSLGATEAFF

V: TRBV15
size: .
J: TRBJ2-1
D: .
DNA: TGTGCCACCAGCAGAGACCGGACGGAGAATGAGCAGTTCTTC
CDR3: CATSRDRTENEQFF

V: TRBV28
size: .
J: TRBJ1-1
D: TRBD1
DNA: TGTGCCAGCAGGGGTGACAGGGGGCCAGTCACTGAAGCTTTCTTT
CDR3: CASRGDRGPVTEAFF

V: TRBV4-3
size: .
J: TRBJ1-5
D: .
DNA: TGCGCCAGCAGCCAAGATTGGGATCAGCCCCAGCATTTT
CDR3: CASSQDWDQPQHF

V: TRBV3-1
size: .
J: TRBJ2-2
D: TRBD2
DNA: TGTGCCAGCAGCCAGCTAGCGGGAGGCCCCAAGACCGGGGAGCTGTTTTTT
CDR3: CASSQLAGGPKTGELFF

V: TRBV29-1
size: many
J: TRBJ2-3
D: TRBD2
DNA: TGCAGCGTAAATCTAGCGGGAGGGCCATCAGATACGCAGTATTTT
CDR3: CSVNLAGGPSDTQYF

V: TRBV5-1
size: .
J: TRBJ1-2
D: TRBD1
DNA: TGCGCCAGCAGCCAAGGGACAGGGAGAACGGATGGCTACACCTTC
CDR3: CASSQGTGRTDGYTF

V: TRBV6-2/TRBV6-3
size: .
J: TRBJ2-2
D: .
DNA: TGTGCCAGCAGTTTACCGGTTACCGGGGAGCTGTTTTTT
CDR3: CASSLPVTGELFF

V: TRBV7-3
size: .
J: TRBJ1-5
D: .
DNA: TGTGCCAGCAGCTTAATGGGGGGACCTAATCAGCCCCAGCATTTT
CDR3: CASSLMGGPNQPQHF

V: TRBV7-6
size: .
J: TRBJ2-7
D: .
DNA: TGTGCCAGCAGCTTAGACCAGACCTACGAGCAGTACTTC
CDR3: CASSLDQTYEQYF

V: TRBV28
size: .
J: TRBJ1-5
D: .
DNA: TGTGCCAGCAGTGACCAGTCTTACAATCAGCCCCAGCATTTT
CDR3: CASSDQSYNQPQHF

V: TRBV7-9
size: .
J: TRBJ1-4
D: .
DNA: TGTGCCAGCAGCTCACAGTATGAAAAACTGTTTTTT
CDR3: CASSSQYEKLFF

V: TRBV12-3/TRBV12-4
size: .
J: TRBJ1-5
D: .
DNA: TGTGCCAGCAGTCCAGCGGGTGGCAATCAGCCCCAGCATTTT
CDR3: CASSPAGGNQPQHF

V: TRBV14
size: .
J: TRBJ1-1
D: .
DNA: TGTGCCAGCAGCCTACAGCCGAACACTGAAGCTTTCTTT
CDR3: CASSLQPNTEAFF

V: TRBV28
size: .
J: TRBJ1-6
D: TRBD1
DNA: TGTGCCAGCAACCAGGGACAGAGTAATTCACCCCTCCACTTT
CDR3: CASNQGQSNSPLHF

V: TRBV28
size: .
J: TRBJ2-1
D: TRBD1
DNA: TGTGCCAGCAATGGGGGGACAGGGGCCTACAATGAGCAGTTCTTC
CDR3: CASNGGTGAYNEQFF

V: TRBV6-1
size: .
J: TRBJ1-1
D: .
DNA: TGTGCCAGCAGTTACACAGCACCTTTTCCCACTGAAGCTTTCTTT
CDR3: CASSYTAPFPTEAFF

V: TRBV7-9
size: .
J: TRBJ1-4
D: TRBD1
DNA: TGTGCCAGCAGCTGGGGACAGGGACTCGAAAAACTGTTTTTT
CDR3: CASSWGQGLEKLFF

V: TRBV29-1
size: .
J: TRBJ2-7
D: .
DNA: TGCAGCGTTCAGGGCAGGGATCGTCACGAGCAGTACTTC
CDR3: CSVQGRDRHEQYF

V: TRBV18
size: .
J: TRBJ2-7
D: .
DNA: TGTGCCAGCTCACCGTCCAGGGAGAGGGGCTACGAGCAGTACTTC
CDR3: CASSPSRERGYEQYF

V: TRBV4-2
size: .
J: TRBJ1-4
D: .
DNA: TGTGCCAGCAGCCAAGAAATACAGGGAAGTCGGGAAAAACTGTTTTTT
CDR3: CASSQEIQGSREKLFF

V: TRBV5-1
size: .
J: TRBJ2-3
D: TRBD1
DNA: TGCGCCAGCAGCTCGTGGACAGGTAGCACAGATACGCAGTATTTT
CDR3: CASSSWTGSTDTQYF

V: TRBV28
size: few
J: TRBJ2-5
D: .
DNA: TGTGCCAGCAGCTCTGCCGGGACATTCCAAGAGACCCAGTACTTC
CDR3: CASSSAGTFQETQYF

V: TRBV28
size: .
J: TRBJ2-7
D: .
DNA: .
CDR3: CASSFGQGATLF

V: TRBV4-3
size: .
J: TRBJ1-2
D: TRBD1
DNA: TGCGCCAGCAGCCGAGGGTCCGTGACAGGGGCGGGCTACACCTTC
CDR3: CASSRGSVTGAGYTF

V: TRBV9
size: .
J: TRBJ2-7
D: TRBD1
DNA: TGTGCCAGCAGCCTGAGGGGGCAGGGGACCTACGAGCAGTACTTC
CDR3: CASSLRGQGTYEQYF

V: TRBV4-3
size: .
J: TRBJ2-2
D: TRBD2
DNA: TGCGCCAGCAGCCAACCACCCTACCGCCAGCGGGATACCGGGGAGCTGTTTTTT
CDR3: CASSQPPYRQRDTGELFF

V: TRBV29-1
size: .
J: TRBJ2-1
D: .
DNA: TGCAGCGTTCGGTTAAGGGTTGAGGAGCAGTTCTTC
CDR3: CSVRLRVEEQFF

V: TRBV5-4
size: .
J: TRBJ2-7
D: .
DNA: TGTGCCAGCAGTCCCGGACATTCCTACGAGCAGTACTTC
CDR3: CASSPGHSYEQYF

V: TRBV6-6
size: few
J: TRBJ1-4
D: .
DNA: TGTGCCAGCAGTTACGTCCGTCAAGGGGAAAAACTGTTTTTT
CDR3: CASSYVRQGEKLFF

V: TRBV28
size: .
J: TRBJ2-3
D: TRBD1
DNA: TGTGCCAGCAGTCTCCCGACAGGGCTCGCAGATACGCAGTATTTT
CDR3: CASSLPTGLADTQYF

V: TRBV20-1
size: few
J: TRBJ1-1
D: .
DNA: TGCAGTGCTAGAATCCTGGGCATAGGAGGCACTGAAGCTTTCTTT
CDR3: CSARILGIGGTEAFF

V: TRBV28
size: few
J: TRBJ2-7
D: .
DNA: TGTGCCAGCAGCCCAAACCGTTTCGGACCCCCTAGCAACGAGCAGTACTTC
CDR3: CASSPNRFGPPSNEQYF

V: TRBV12-3/TRBV12-4
size: few
J: TRBJ1-1
D: TRBD1
DNA: TGTGCCAGCAGCCCCGGGACAGGGTTGGCTTTCTTT
CDR3: CASSPGTGLAFF

V: TRBV5-1
size: .
J: TRBJ2-7
D: TRBD1
DNA: TGCGCCAGCAGCTCAACCGGGACAGGGGGCGAAGAGCAGTACTTC
CDR3: CASSSTGTGGEEQYF

V: TRBV7-2
size: few
J: TRBJ2-2
D: TRBD2
DNA: TGTGCCAGCAGGCGTGCTAGCGGGAGGGCCGGGGAGCTGTTTTTT
CDR3: CASRRASGRAGELFF

V: TRBV28
size: many
J: TRBJ1-5
D: .
DNA: TGTGCCAGCAGTAAGGGGGGGGGCAATCAGCCCCAGCATTTT
CDR3: CASSKGGGNQPQHF

V: TRBV20-1
size: .
J: TRBJ1-1
D: .
DNA: TGCAGTGCTAGAGATCGACTTTCACCGGCTTTCTTT
CDR3: CSARDRLSPAFF